This TCR beta chain was identified during a study of blood T cell repertoires in COVID-19 (dated by TCRdb to 2018 to 2021). With respect to the entire study: Samples covering the acute and convalescent phases of COVID-19 were provided by collaborators in the United States, Italy and Spain. The material from the prospective study consisted of cDNA or gDNA derived from T cells, B-cell-depleted T cells, or PBMCs. The dataset comprised deeply sampled blood TCRbeta repertoires from subjects exposed to, actively infected with, or recovered from COVID-19. The repertoires were released in a freely available public database intended as a resource for research on the immune response to SARS-CoV-2. Samples came from the ongoing ImmuneRACE study (first 160 participants) plus 1,254 subjects from 6 global collaborators. Nearly every sample came with metadata listing a de-identified subject ID, COVID-19 status, age in years and sex. Where available, HLA class I and class II types were taken from metadata supplied by the sample provider and were not determined by assay-based typing. The research as a whole found: The amount of clinical and demographic metadata varied by source and participant and was provided uncurated.

TCRbeta CDR3 regions were amplified from genomic DNA using the immunoSEQ Assay, a bias-controlled multiplex PCR. In the paper's pipeline: The number of nucleated cells in each sample was estimated from the amplification of reference gene primers within the assay. Sequence reads were collapsed and filtered to measure the absolute abundance of every unique TCRbeta CDR3 rearrangement. For each sample, productive Simpson clonality was calculated as the square root of Simpson's diversity index across productive rearrangements. The immuneACCESS repertoire file appears here via TCRdb, limited to in-frame rearrangements. These files lack a portion of the clones; in checked studies, under half of the deficit traces to unresolved V genes, and the cause of the others is not known. The V and J calls and clone size were taken over from that table, and D and trimming were inferred from the DNA. The sample table contains approximately 290,000 clones; only one count was recorded for 70% to 90% of them. 0.75% to 0.95% of the sample is held by the ten biggest clonotypes.

From its cysteine to its phenylalanine, the CDR3 spans 16 amino acids. Only the CDR3 region is kept as DNA, spanning 48 bases read in frame from base 1. For CDR1 and CDR2, the germline V gene lists SGHDN and FVKESK. Clipping removes 4 bases from V and 2 bases from J, with 5 as the unmatched junction base count. Regarding this clone: Its antigen remains undetermined. The record has no base qualities; no much larger clone is one base away.

At one collaborating source in Seattle, patients were enrolled during active infection and were followed longitudinally through the course of disease. The collaborating institutions used their own protocols to collect whole blood in K2EDTA tubes. For TCRbeta analysis, collaborator samples were shipped as frozen whole blood, as isolated PBMCs, or as DNA extracted from either sample type. This receptor was taken from a human donor with COVID-19, enrolled during active disease. The donor label of this sample is uncertain. This chain is built from TRBV14 and TRBJ2-1, with 10 bases matching TRBD2. Input material: peripheral blood. This receptor has the CDR3 CASSLTSGVTYNEQFF. The bases read TGTGCCAGCAGCCTAACTAGCGGGGTAACCTACAATGAGCAGTTCTTC.